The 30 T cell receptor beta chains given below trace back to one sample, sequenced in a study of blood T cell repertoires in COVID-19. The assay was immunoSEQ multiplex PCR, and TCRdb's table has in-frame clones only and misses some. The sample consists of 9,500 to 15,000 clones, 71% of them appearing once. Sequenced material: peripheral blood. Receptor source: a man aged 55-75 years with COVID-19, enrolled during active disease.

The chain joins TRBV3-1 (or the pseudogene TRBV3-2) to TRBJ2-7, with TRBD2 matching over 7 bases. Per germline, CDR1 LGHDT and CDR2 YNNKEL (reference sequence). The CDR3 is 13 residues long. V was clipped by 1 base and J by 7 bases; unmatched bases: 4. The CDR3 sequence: CASSQAGRAEQYF. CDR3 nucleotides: TGTGCCAGCAGCCAAGCGGGGAGGGCTGAGCAGTACTTC.

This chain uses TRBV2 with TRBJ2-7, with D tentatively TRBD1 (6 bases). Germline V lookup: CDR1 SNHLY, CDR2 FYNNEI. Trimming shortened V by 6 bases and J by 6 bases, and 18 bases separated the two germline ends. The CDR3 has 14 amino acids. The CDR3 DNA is TGTGCCAGCAGCCGAAAACAGGGCTCGCGCGAGCAGTACGTC. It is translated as CASSRKQGSREQYV.

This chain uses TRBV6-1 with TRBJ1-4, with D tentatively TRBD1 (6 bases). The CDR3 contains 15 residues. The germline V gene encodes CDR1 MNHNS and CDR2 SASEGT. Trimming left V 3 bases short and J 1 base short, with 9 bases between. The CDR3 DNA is TGTGCCAGCAGTGACGTACAGGGAACTAATGAAAAACTGTTTTTT. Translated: CASSDVQGTNEKLFF.

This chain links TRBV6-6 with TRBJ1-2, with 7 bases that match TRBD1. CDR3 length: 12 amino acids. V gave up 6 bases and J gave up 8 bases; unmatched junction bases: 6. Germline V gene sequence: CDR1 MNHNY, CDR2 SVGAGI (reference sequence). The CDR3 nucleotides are TGTGCCAGCAGCCCGACAGGGAGCGGCTACACCTTC. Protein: CASSPTGSGYTF.

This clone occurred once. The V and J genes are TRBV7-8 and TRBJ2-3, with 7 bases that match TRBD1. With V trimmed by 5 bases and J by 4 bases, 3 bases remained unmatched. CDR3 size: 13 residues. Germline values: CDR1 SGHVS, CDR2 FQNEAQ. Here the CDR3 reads CASSPDRSDTQYF. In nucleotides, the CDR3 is TGTGCCAGCAGCCCGGACAGGTCAGATACGCAGTATTTT.

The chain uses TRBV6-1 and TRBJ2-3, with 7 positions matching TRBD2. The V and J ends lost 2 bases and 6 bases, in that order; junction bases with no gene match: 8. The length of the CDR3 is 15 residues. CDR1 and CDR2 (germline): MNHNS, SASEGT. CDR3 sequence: CASSEMGGSWDTQYF. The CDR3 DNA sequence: TGTGCCAGCAGTGAAATGGGCGGGAGTTGGGATACGCAGTATTTT.

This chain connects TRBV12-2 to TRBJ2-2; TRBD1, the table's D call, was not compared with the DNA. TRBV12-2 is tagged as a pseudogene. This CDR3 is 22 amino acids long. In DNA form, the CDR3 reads TGTGCAAGTCGCTTAGTTGGAGAGTCGGGTGGCCGGGACACAGCGAACACCGGGGAGCTGTTTTTT. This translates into CASRLVGESGGRDTANTGELFF.

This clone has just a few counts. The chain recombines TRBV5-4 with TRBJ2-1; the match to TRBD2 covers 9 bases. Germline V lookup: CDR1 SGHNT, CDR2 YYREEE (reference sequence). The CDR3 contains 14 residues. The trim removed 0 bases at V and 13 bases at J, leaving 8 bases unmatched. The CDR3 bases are TGTGCCAGCAGCTTGGGTAGCGGGAGAAATAAACAGTTCTTC. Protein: CASSLGSGRNKQFF. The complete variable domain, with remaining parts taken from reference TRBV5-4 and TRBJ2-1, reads ETGVTQSPTHLIKTRGQQVTLRCSSQSGHNTVSWYQQALGQGPQFIFQYYREEENGRGNFPPRFSGLQFPNYSSELNVNALELDDSALYLCASSLGSGRNKQFFGPGTRLTVL.

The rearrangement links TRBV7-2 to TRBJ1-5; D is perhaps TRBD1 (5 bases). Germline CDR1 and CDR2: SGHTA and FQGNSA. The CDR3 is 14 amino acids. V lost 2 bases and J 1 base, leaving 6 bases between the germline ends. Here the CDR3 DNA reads TGTGCCAGCAGCTTACCAGGGAGCAATCAGCCCCAGCATTTT. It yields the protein CASSLPGSNQPQHF.

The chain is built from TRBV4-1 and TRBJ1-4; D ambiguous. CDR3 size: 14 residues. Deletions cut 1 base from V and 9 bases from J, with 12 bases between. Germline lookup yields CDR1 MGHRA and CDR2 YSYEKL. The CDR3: CASSQGQTGKKLFF. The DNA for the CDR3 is TGCGCCAGCAGCCAAGGGCAGACTGGAAAAAAACTGTTTTTT.

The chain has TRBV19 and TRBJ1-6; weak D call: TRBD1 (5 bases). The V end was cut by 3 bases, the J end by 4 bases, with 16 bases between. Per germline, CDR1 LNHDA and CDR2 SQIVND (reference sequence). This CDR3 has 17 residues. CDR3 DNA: TGTGCCAGTAGTATCCGGCGGAGGGGATCTTATAATTCACCCCTCCACTTT. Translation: CASSIRRRGSYNSPLHF.

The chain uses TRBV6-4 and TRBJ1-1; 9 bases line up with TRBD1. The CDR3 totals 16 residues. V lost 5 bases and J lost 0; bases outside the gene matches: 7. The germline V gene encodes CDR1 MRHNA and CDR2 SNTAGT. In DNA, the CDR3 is TGTGCCAGCAGTCGGGACAGGGAAACCATGAACACTGAAGCTTTCTTT. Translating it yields CASSRDRETMNTEAFF.

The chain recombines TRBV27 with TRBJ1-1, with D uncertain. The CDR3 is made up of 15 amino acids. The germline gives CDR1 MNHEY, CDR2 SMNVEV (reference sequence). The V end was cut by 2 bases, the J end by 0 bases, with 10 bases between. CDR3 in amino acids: CASSLVGQMNTEAFF. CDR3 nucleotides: TGTGCCAGCAGTTTAGTGGGCCAGATGAACACTGAAGCTTTCTTT.

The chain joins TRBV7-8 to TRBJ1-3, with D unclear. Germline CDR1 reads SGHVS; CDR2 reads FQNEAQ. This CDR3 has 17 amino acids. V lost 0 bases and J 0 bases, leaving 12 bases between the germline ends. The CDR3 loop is CASSLAPGLLSGNTIYF. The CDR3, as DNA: TGTGCCAGCAGCTTAGCGCCCGGACTCCTCTCTGGAAACACCATATATTTT.

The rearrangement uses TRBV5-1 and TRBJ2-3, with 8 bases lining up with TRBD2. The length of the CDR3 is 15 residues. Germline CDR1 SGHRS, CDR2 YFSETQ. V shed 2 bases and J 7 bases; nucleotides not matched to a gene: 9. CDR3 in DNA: TGCGCCAGCAGCTTTGCGGGGACTAGTGGGAATACGCAGTATTTT. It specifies CASSFAGTSGNTQYF.

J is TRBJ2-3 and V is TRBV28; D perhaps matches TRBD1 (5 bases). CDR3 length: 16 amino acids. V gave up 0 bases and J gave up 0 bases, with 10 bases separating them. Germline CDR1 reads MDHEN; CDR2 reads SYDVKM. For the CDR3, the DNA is TGTGCCAGCAGTTTATGGGGGCAGGGTAGCACAGATACGCAGTATTTT. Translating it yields CASSLWGQGSTDTQYF.

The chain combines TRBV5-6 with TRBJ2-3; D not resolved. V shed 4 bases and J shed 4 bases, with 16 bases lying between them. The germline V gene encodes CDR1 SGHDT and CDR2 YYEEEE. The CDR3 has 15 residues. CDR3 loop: CASSVASSFADTQYF. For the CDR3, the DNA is TGTGCCAGCAGCGTCGCATCTAGTTTCGCAGATACGCAGTATTTT.

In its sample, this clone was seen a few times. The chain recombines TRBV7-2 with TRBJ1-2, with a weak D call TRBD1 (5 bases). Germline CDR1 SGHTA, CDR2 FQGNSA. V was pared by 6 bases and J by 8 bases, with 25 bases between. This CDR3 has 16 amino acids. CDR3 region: CASSSQGDPAGRGYTF. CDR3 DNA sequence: TGTGCCAGCAGTTCCCAAGGGGATCCTGCGGGAAGGGGCTACACCTTC.

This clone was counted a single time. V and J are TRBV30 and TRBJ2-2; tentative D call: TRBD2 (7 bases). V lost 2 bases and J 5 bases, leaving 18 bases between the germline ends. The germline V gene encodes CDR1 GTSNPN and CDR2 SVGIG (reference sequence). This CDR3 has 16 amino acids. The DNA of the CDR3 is TGTGCCTGGAGTCCCTGGGGGGGGCAATGGACCGGGGAGCTGTTTTTT. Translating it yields CAWSPWGGQWTGELFF.

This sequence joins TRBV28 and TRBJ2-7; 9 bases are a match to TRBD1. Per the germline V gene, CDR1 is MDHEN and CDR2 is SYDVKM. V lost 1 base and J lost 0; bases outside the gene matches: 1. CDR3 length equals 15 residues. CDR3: CASSLLQGASYEQYF. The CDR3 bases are TGTGCCAGCAGTTTATTACAGGGGGCCTCCTACGAGCAGTACTTC.

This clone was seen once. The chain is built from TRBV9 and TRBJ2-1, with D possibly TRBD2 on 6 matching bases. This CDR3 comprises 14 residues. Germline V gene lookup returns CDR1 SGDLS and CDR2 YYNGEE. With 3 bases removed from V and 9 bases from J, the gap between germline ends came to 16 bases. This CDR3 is CASSGRDFSSEQFF. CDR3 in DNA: TGTGCCAGCAGCGGACGGGACTTTTCTAGTGAGCAGTTCTTC.

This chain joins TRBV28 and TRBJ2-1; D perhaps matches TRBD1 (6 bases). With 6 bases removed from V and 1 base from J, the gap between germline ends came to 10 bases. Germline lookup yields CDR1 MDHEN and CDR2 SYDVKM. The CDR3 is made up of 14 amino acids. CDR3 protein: CASREDSSYNEQFF. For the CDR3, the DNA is TGTGCCAGCAGGGAGGACAGTTCCTACAATGAGCAGTTCTTC.

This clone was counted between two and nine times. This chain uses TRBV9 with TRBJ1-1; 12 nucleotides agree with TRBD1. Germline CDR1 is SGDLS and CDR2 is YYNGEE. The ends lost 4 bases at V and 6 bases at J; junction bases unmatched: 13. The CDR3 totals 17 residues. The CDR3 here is CASSPQTGQGAIPEAFF. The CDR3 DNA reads TGTGCCAGCAGCCCCCAGACGGGACAGGGGGCGATACCTGAAGCTTTCTTT.

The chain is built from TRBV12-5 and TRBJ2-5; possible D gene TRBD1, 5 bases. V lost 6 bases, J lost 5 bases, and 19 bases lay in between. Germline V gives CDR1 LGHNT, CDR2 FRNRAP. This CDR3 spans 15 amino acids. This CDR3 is CASGSKRQGVETQYF. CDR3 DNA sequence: TGTGCTAGTGGCTCCAAGAGGCAGGGCGTGGAGACCCAGTACTTC.

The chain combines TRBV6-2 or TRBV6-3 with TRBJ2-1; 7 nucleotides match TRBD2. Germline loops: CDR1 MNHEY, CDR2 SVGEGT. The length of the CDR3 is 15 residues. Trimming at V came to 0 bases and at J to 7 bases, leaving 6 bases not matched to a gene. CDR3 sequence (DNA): TGTGCCAGCAGTTACTCGGTGTCGGGGGGTAATGAGCAGTTCTTC. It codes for CASSYSVSGGNEQFF.

The CDR3, as DNA: TGTGCCAGCAGTCCCGGGTCGTACGTCCTGACTTTC. It is translated as CASSPGSYVLTF. The V and J genes are TRBV27 and TRBJ2-6; no definite D call. Germline assignment: CDR1 MNHEY and CDR2 SMNVEV (reference sequence). The CDR3 sequence is 12 residues long. Trimming removed 5 bases from V and 11 bases from J, with 10 bases in between.

CDR3 in DNA: TGCGCCAGCAGCACAGGGGACAGGGTCTCACCCCTCCACTTT. Translated: CASSTGDRVSPLHF. This chain connects TRBV5-1 to TRBJ1-6, with 9 positions matching TRBD1. The V segment lost 4 bases and the J segment 10 bases; nucleotides outside the gene matches: 6. Germline CDR1 is SGHRS and CDR2 is YFSETQ. This CDR3 spans 14 amino acids.

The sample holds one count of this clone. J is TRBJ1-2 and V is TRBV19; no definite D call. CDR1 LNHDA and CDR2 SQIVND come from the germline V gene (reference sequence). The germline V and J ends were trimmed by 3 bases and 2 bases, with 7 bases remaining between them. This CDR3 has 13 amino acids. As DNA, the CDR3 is TGTGCCAGTAGTATTTCCATGAACTATGGCTACACCTTC. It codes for CASSISMNYGYTF.

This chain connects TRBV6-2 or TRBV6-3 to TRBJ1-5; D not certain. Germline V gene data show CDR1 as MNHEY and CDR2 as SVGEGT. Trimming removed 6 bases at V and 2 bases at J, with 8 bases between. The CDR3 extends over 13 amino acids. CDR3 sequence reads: CASSRRGNQPQHF. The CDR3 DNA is TGTGCCAGCAGCCGACGGGGCAATCAGCCCCAGCATTTT.

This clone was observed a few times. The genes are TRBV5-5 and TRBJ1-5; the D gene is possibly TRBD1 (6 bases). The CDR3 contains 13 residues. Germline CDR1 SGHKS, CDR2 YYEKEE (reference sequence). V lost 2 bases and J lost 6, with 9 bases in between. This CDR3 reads CASSFMGAQPQHF. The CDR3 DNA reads TGTGCCAGCAGCTTCATGGGGGCTCAGCCCCAGCATTTT.